The source of this T cell receptor beta chain is a study of naive and memory T cell subsets. This clonotype has more than one count but fewer than ten. V was clipped by 5 bases and J by 3 bases, with 8 bases between them. The CDR3 contains 12 residues. The germline V gene encodes CDR1 GTSNPN and CDR2 SVGIG (reference sequence). An equimolar mix of two oligonucleotides served as the beta constant-region primer for TRBC1 and TRBC2. The ligated cDNA underwent four PCR rounds using SP2 and nested alpha and beta constant-region primers. TCRdb processed the UMI-ligation and nested PCR reads anew with MiXCR; each CDR3 protein has one entry. The table lists 95,000 to 150,000 distinct CDR3 sequences, 36% of them singletons.

Sequencing was done on a sample of central memory CD4+ T cells from blood. This rearrangement joins TRBV30 to TRBJ2-4, with D hard to call. The receptor comes from a human donor in good health. The CDR3 here is CAWQKDKNIQYF. The CDR3 DNA is TGTGCCTGGCAAAAGGACAAAAACATTCAGTACTTC.